This T cell receptor (beta chain) was profiled in a study of Ad26.COV2.S vaccination and SARS-CoV-2 variants. CDR1 is SNHLY and CDR2 is FYNNEI in the germline V gene. This CDR3 comprises 16 residues. V was pared by 5 bases and J by 2 bases, with 6 bases of the junction left unmatched. TCRdb's copy holds only in-frame clones and misses some; the assay was immunoSEQ multiplex PCR. The data contain around 170,000 clones, about 83% of them singletons. The source of this sequence is a human donor who had recovered from COVID-19. The specimen was peripheral blood, collected after recovery from COVID-19. The V gene is TRBV2, the J gene TRBJ2-3, with 11 bases fitting TRBD1. In DNA form, the CDR3 reads TGTGCCAGCAGTCGGGACAGGGGGATACTCACAGATACGCAGTATTTT. It is translated as CASSRDRGILTDTQYF.